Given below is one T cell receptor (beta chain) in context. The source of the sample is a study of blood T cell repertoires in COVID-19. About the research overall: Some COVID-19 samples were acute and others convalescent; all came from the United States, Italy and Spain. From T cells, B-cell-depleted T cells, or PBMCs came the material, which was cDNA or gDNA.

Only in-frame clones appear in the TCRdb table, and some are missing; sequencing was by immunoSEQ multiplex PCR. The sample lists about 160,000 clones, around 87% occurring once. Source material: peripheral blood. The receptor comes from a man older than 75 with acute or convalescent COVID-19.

The DNA for the CDR3 is TGTGCCAGCAGCGTAAGCCCTAGCCCTACGAACACCGGGGAGCTGTTTTTT. It specifies CASSVSPSPTNTGELFF. The chain couples TRBV9 to TRBJ2-2; a weak D match, TRBD2 (5 bases). Trimming took off 1 base at V and 0 bases at J, with 13 bases between the two ends. This CDR3 is built from 17 residues. Per germline, CDR1 SGDLS and CDR2 YYNGEE.